The 8 T cell receptor beta chains presented below share a single source sample, sequenced in a study of post-analysis software for immune sequencing data. No antigen has been identified for these receptors. cDNA libraries for TCR beta contained unique molecular identifiers. MiXCR was run by TCRdb on the PCR reads, yielding one entry per CDR3 protein. Of about 680,000 distinct CDR3 sequences detected, around 60% appear once; the ten largest clones hold roughly 12%. Points from the study as a whole: Elevated frequency relative to controls characterized several TRBV segments in patients, TRBV5-6, TRBV5-1 and TRBV20-1 among them.

The sequencing sample was made of blood. Source of these receptors: a girl aged 2-15 years with multiple sclerosis.

The chain couples TRBV7-9 to TRBJ2-7; possible D gene TRBD2, 5 bases. This CDR3 has 14 residues. The ends were cut back, 3 bases at V and 3 bases at J, with 12 bases in the middle. Germline V CDR1 and CDR2: SEHNR, FQNEAQ (reference sequence). The CDR3 DNA reads TGTGCCAGCAGCTTCCAACCGGGGAGCTACGAGCAGTACTTC. Protein sequence: CASSFQPGSYEQYF. The full variable domain, with the rest looked up from reference TRBV7-9 and TRBJ2-7, is DTGVSQNPRHKITKRGQNVTFRCDPISEHNRLYWYRQTLGQGPEFLTYFQNEAQLEKSRLLSDRFSAERPKGSFSTLEIQRTEQGDSAMYLCASSFQPGSYEQYFGPGTRLTVT.

The J gene is TRBJ2-3, the V gene TRBV21-1. TRBV21-1 corresponds to a pseudogene. This CDR3 region has 14 residues. The CDR3 is CASSKRKSTDTQYF. In nucleotides, the CDR3 is TGTGCCAGCAGCAAAAGGAAGAGCACAGATACGCAGTATTTT.

This clonotype was detected a few times. This chain connects TRBV7-9 to TRBJ2-4, with 9 nucleotides matching TRBD2. Trimming cost V 7 bases and J 13 bases; bases outside gene matches: 11. The CDR3 length is 13 residues. Germline V lookup: CDR1 SEHNR, CDR2 FQNEAQ (reference sequence). Here the CDR3 DNA reads TGTGCCAGCATTTTAGCGGGAGCGGGGGAGCAGTACTTC. It codes for CASILAGAGEQYF.

This chain uses TRBV27 with TRBJ1-5; possible D gene TRBD1, 6 bases. The CDR3 consists of 16 residues. Deletions cut 5 bases from V and 3 bases from J, with 17 bases between. CDR1 and CDR2 from the germline V gene are MNHEY and SMNVEV (reference sequence). CDR3 sequence: CASSTGQGLDNQPQHF. In DNA, the CDR3 is TGTGCCAGCAGTACAGGGCAGGGTCTTGACAATCAGCCCCAGCATTTT.

V is TRBV30 and J is TRBJ2-1; perhaps D is TRBD1 or TRBD2 (5 bases each). The germline CDR1 and CDR2 sequences are GTSNPN and SVGIG (reference sequence). This CDR3 contains 13 residues. Trimming shortened V by 5 bases and J by 5 bases, and 13 bases separated the two germline ends. CDR3 sequence reads: CAWSSGTNNEQFF. The CDR3 DNA reads as TGTGCCTGGTCCTCCGGGACGAACAATGAGCAGTTCTTC.

In this sample, this clonotype turned up once. This chain links TRBV9 with TRBJ1-4; D unclear. The CDR3 is 12 amino acids. V was clipped by 0 bases and J by 8 bases, with 5 bases between them. The V gene's germline CDR1 is SGDLS and CDR2 YYNGEE. CDR3 region: CASSVDQEKLFF. In DNA form, the CDR3 reads TGTGCCAGCAGCGTAGACCAGGAAAAACTGTTTTTT.

The chain combines TRBV11-2 with TRBJ2-5; TRBD1 is a possible D gene (6 bases). Per the germline V gene, CDR1 is SGHAT and CDR2 is FQNNGV. CDR3 size: 17 residues. Trimming took off 0 bases at V and 5 bases at J, with 19 bases between the two ends. The CDR3: CASSLDLGKQGSETQYF. The CDR3, as DNA: TGTGCCAGCAGCTTAGACCTAGGCAAACAGGGCAGCGAGACCCAGTACTTC.

This clonotype was observed a handful of times. This chain links TRBV12-3 or TRBV12-4 with TRBJ2-5, with 7 bases aligning to TRBD1. The CDR3 has 14 amino acids. Trimming removed 6 bases from V and 1 base from J; junction bases left unmatched: 5. CDR3 region: CASRHGQVQETQYF. The CDR3 DNA reads TGTGCCAGCAGACACGGACAGGTCCAAGAGACCCAGTACTTC.